These 9 T cell receptor beta chains were sequenced from one sample in a study of radiotherapy plus CTLA-4 blockade in lung cancer. The method was immunoSEQ multiplex PCR; TCRdb's version includes in-frame clones alone and lacks a portion of them. The profile shows about 43,000 clones, 65% to 75% of them singletons. Sequencing used peripheral blood, obtained from a patient treated with radiotherapy plus ipilimumab. The receptors derive from a human donor with non-small cell lung cancer who had a partial response to radiotherapy plus ipilimumab.

V and J are TRBV27 and TRBJ2-7; TRBD1 matches at 8 bases. The germline V gene has CDR1 MNHEY and CDR2 SMNVEV (reference sequence). V dropped 6 bases and J dropped 0; count of bases not matched to a gene: 10. The CDR3 has 16 residues. The CDR3 sequence is CASSDSTGELSYEQYF. The CDR3 nucleotides read TGTGCCAGCAGCGATTCGACAGGGGAGCTCTCCTACGAGCAGTACTTC.

CDR3 coding DNA: TGTGCCAGCAGCTCCTACAAGGCTCCGGGGGACGAGCAGTACTTC. Encoded protein: CASSSYKAPGDEQYF. The chain employs TRBV6-5 and TRBJ2-7, with a possible D match to TRBD2 (6 bases). CDR1 is MNHEY, CDR2 SVGAGI, per germline. The CDR3 has 15 amino acids. With 6 bases removed from V and 5 bases from J, the gap between germline ends came to 20 bases.

V and J are TRBV12-5 and TRBJ1-6; TRBD1 matches at 11 bases. CDR1 and CDR2 from the germline V gene are LGHNT and FRNRAP. The CDR3 sequence is 15 residues long. The ends lost 5 bases at V and 8 bases at J; junction bases unmatched: 5. This CDR3 reads CASGKGQGADSPLHF. The CDR3 DNA sequence: TGTGCTAGTGGTAAAGGACAGGGGGCGGATTCACCCCTCCACTTT.

This chain joins TRBV5-6 and TRBJ2-3; a possible D gene is TRBD2 (5 bases). Germline CDR1 is SGHDT and CDR2 is YYEEEE. The CDR3 spans 17 residues. Trimming left V 4 bases short and J 1 base short, with 19 bases between. Written as DNA, the CDR3 is TGTGCCAGCAGCCTGATAGGCCGTCGGCGGGGCACAGATACGCAGTATTTT. Its translation is CASSLIGRRRGTDTQYF.

The chain combines TRBV29-1 with TRBJ2-7; 7 bases fit TRBD2. With 4 bases clipped from V and 6 bases from J, the junction kept 9 bases outside the gene matches. Germline CDR1 reads SQVTM; CDR2 reads ANQGSEA. CDR3 length: 13 amino acids. CDR3 region: CSVGNGGSPEQYF. The CDR3 DNA follows: TGCAGCGTTGGTAATGGCGGGAGTCCCGAGCAGTACTTC.

The chain joins TRBV27 to TRBJ1-4, with TRBD1 matching 11 bases. This CDR3 comprises 14 residues. In germline, CDR1 is MNHEY, CDR2 SMNVEV (reference sequence). With V trimmed by 6 bases and J by 8 bases, 5 bases remained unmatched. In nucleotides, the CDR3 is TGTGCCAGCAGCAGGACAGGGGGCCTAGAAAAACTGTTTTTT. Amino acids: CASSRTGGLEKLFF.

The rearrangement links TRBV18 to TRBJ2-7; TRBD2 agrees at 7 bases. After removal of 0 bases from V and 4 bases from J, the junction contained 12 bases not matched to a gene. Germline lookup yields CDR1 KGHSH and CDR2 LQKENI. The CDR3 length is 17 residues. CDR3 sequence: CASSPPGLSSGGYEQYF. The CDR3 coding sequence is TGTGCCAGCTCACCACCGGGACTCTCGTCCGGGGGGTACGAGCAGTACTTC.

The chain employs TRBV7-9 and TRBJ1-1; 9 nucleotides agree with TRBD1. The CDR3 consists of 13 residues. V shed 5 bases, J shed 13 bases, and the junction held 11 bases outside the gene matches. The germline V gene encodes CDR1 SEHNR and CDR2 FQNEAQ (reference sequence). The CDR3 bases are TGTGCCAGCAGCCCAAGCCGGGACAGGGAATGTTTCTTT. Its translation: CASSPSRDRECFF.

This chain connects TRBV7-2 to TRBJ2-2; 8 bases align to TRBD2. Trimming cost V 4 bases and J 0 bases; bases outside gene matches: 10. Germline values: CDR1 SGHTA, CDR2 FQGNSA. The CDR3 extends over 18 amino acids. The CDR3 spells CASSSLGRGASNTGELFF. The CDR3 DNA sequence: TGTGCCAGCAGCTCCCTAGGGCGGGGGGCTTCGAACACCGGGGAGCTGTTTTTT.